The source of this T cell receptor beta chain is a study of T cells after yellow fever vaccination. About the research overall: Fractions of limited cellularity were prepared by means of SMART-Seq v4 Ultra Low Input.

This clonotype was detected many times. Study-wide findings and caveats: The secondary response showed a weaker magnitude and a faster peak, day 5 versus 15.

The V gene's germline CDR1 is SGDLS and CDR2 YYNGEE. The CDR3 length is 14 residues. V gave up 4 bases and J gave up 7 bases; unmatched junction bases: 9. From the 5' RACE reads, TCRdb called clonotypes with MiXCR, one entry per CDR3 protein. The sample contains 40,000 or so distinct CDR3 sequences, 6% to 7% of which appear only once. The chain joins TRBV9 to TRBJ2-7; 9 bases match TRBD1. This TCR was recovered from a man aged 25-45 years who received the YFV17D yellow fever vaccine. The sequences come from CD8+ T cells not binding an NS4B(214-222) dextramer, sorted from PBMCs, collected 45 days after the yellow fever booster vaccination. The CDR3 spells CASSSSGTGREQYF. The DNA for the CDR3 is TGTGCCAGCAGCTCATCCGGGACAGGGAGGGAGCAGTACTTC.